Below, 9 T cell receptor beta chains from the same sample are listed, as sequenced in a study of blood T cell repertoires in COVID-19. Sequencing was performed with immunoSEQ multiplex PCR; in TCRdb, only in-frame clones are kept and a portion is missing. The sample lists about 140,000 clones; roughly 78% were seen once. Sequencing input: peripheral blood. The receptors shown here come from a man aged 55 to 70 with acute or convalescent COVID-19.

This chain uses TRBV5-6 with TRBJ1-6; possibly TRBD1 for D (5 bases). From germline, CDR1 is SGHDT and CDR2 YYEEEE. V was trimmed by 6 bases and J by 8 bases, leaving 21 bases between them. The CDR3 loop spans 16 amino acids. In nucleotides, the CDR3 is TGTGCCAGCACCATGGGGAGGGAGGGACCTCATTCACCCCTCCACTTT. Translation: CASTMGREGPHSPLHF.

The chain is built from TRBV28 and TRBJ1-1, with a weak D call TRBD1 (5 bases). The V gene lost 6 bases and the J gene lost 5 bases, with 16 bases spanning the gap. CDR1 is MDHEN and CDR2 is SYDVKM in the germline V gene. This CDR3 is 14 amino acids long. The DNA of the CDR3 is TGTGCCAGCAGGGCCTCGGGGGTAGGAACTGAAGCTTTCTTT. Its protein product is CASRASGVGTEAFF.

The gene calls are TRBV27 and TRBJ1-1; 7 bases map to TRBD1. With V trimmed by 5 bases and J by 6 bases, 3 bases remained unmatched. Germline V gives CDR1 MNHEY, CDR2 SMNVEV (reference sequence). The CDR3 consists of 12 residues. The CDR3 reads CASSRQGSEAFF. The CDR3 DNA sequence: TGTGCCAGCAGTCGACAGGGATCTGAAGCTTTCTTT.

This clone was picked up a small number of times. The chain carries TRBV30 and TRBJ1-5; the D is unclear. The length of the CDR3 is 15 residues. Germline V CDR1 and CDR2: GTSNPN, SVGIG (reference sequence). V was pared by 2 bases and J by 5 bases, with 16 bases between. Here the CDR3 DNA reads TGTGCCTGGAGTAAGAGGGCCTTAAATCATCAGCCCCAGCATTTT. It specifies CAWSKRALNHQPQHF.

This clone was seen only a few times. J is TRBJ2-1 and V is TRBV9; 9 bases are a match to TRBD2. Germline assignment: CDR1 SGDLS and CDR2 YYNGEE. The trim removed 4 bases at V and 7 bases at J, leaving 6 bases unmatched. The CDR3 contains 14 residues. The CDR3 loop reads CASSPELAGNEQFF. The DNA for the CDR3 is TGTGCCAGCAGCCCTGAGCTAGCGGGAAATGAGCAGTTCTTC.

Of note for this clone: Other DNA sequences from this sample encode an identical CDR3 as well. V and J are TRBV2 and TRBJ1-5; 9 nucleotides line up with TRBD1. The CDR3 runs to 13 residues. Germline V gives CDR1 SNHLY, CDR2 FYNNEI. V shed 5 bases, J shed 5 bases, and the junction held 1 base outside the gene matches. CDR3: CASSRTGDQPQHF. The CDR3 nucleotides are TGTGCCAGCAGTAGGACAGGGGATCAGCCCCAGCATTTT.

This clone was seen only a few times. CDR3 DNA: TGCGCCAGCAGCTTGGGAGGTCAGAACAATCAGCCCCAGCATTTT. Amino acid sequence: CASSLGGQNNQPQHF. This chain links TRBV5-1 with TRBJ1-5; no clear D gene. With 0 bases removed from V and 3 bases from J, the gap between germline ends came to 10 bases. This CDR3 spans 15 amino acids. Germline lookup yields CDR1 SGHRS and CDR2 YFSETQ.

The chain couples TRBV28 to TRBJ2-1, with D possibly being TRBD1 (6 bases). Germline V gene lookup returns CDR1 MDHEN and CDR2 SYDVKM. CDR3 size: 16 residues. The V end was cut by 8 bases, the J end by 0 bases, with 17 bases between. The CDR3: CASDSWGQGSYNEQFF. Written as DNA, the CDR3 is TGTGCCAGCGATTCTTGGGGGCAGGGCTCCTACAATGAGCAGTTCTTC. The full variable domain, in which reference TRBV28 and TRBJ2-1 provide the parts outside the CDR3, is DVKVTQSSRYLVKRTGEKVFLECVQDMDHENMFWYRQDPGLGLRLIYFSYDVKMKEKGDIPEGYSVSREKKERFSLILESASTNQTSMYLCASDSWGQGSYNEQFFGPGTRLTVL.

V usage is TRBV19 and J usage is TRBJ1-1; 8 positions match TRBD1. Trimming cost V 7 bases and J 0 bases; bases outside gene matches: 7. The CDR3 runs 15 residues. Germline V CDR1 and CDR2: LNHDA, SQIVND (reference sequence). CDR3 sequence reads: CASKDRGDVNTEAFF. DNA of the CDR3: TGTGCCAGTAAAGACAGGGGCGATGTGAACACTGAAGCTTTCTTT.